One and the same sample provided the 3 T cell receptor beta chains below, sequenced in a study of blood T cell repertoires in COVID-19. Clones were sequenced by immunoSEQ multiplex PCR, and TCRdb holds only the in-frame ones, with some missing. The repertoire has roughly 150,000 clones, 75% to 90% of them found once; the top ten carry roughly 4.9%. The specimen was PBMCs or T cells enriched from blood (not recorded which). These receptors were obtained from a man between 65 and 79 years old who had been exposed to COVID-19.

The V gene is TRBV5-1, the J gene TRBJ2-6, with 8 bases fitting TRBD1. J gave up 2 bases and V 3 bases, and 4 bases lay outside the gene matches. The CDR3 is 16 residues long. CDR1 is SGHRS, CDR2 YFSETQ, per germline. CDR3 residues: CASSSTGDAGANVLTF. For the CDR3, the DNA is TGCGCCAGCAGCTCGACAGGGGATGCTGGGGCCAACGTCCTGACTTTC.

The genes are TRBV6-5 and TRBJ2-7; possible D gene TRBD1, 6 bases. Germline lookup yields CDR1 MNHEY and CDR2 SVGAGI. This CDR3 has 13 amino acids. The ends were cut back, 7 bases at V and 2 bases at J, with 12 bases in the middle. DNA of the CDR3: TGTGCCAGCAATCCAGGGGTAACCTACGAGCAGTACTTC. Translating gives CASNPGVTYEQYF.

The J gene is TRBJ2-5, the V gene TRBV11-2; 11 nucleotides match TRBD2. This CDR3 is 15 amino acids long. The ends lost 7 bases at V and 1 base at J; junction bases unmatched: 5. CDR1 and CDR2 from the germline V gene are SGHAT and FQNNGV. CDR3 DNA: TGTGCCAGCACCCCCGGACTAGCGGGCCAAGAGACCCAGTACTTC. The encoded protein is CASTPGLAGQETQYF.